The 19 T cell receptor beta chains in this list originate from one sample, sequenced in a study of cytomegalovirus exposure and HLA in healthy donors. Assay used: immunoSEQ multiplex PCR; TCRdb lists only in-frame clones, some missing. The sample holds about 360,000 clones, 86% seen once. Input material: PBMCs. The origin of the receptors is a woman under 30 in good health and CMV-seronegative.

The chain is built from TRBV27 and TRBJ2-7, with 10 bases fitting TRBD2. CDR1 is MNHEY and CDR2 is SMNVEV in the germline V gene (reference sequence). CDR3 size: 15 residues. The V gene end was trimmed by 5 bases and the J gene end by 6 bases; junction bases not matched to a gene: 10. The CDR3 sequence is CASSPRSGRAGEQYF. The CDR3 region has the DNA TGTGCCAGCAGTCCCCGAAGCGGGAGGGCCGGCGAGCAGTACTTC.

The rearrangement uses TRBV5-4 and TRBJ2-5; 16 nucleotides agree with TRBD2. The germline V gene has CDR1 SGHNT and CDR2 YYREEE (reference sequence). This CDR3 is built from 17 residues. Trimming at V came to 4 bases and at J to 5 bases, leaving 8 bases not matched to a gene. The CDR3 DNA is TGTGCCAGCAGCATGGGACTAGCGGGAGGGCCGGTTGAGACCCAGTACTTC. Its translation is CASSMGLAGGPVETQYF. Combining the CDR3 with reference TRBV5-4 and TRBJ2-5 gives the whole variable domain ETGVTQSPTHLIKTRGQQVTLRCSSQSGHNTVSWYQQALGQGPQFIFQYYREEENGRGNFPPRFSGLQFPNYSSELNVNALELDDSALYLCASSMGLAGGPVETQYFGPGTRLLVL.

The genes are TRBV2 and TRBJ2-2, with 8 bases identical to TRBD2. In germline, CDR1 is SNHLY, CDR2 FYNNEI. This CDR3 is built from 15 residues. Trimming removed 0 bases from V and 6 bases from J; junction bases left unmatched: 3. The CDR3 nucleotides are TGTGCCAGCAGTGAAGCGCTCGGGGGGGCCGGGGAGCTGTTTTTT. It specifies CASSEALGGAGELFF.

CDR3 DNA: TGTGCCACCAGCAGATTACAGGGATTCCAAGAGACCCAGTACTTC. Translated, it gives CATSRLQGFQETQYF. The chain links TRBV15 to TRBJ2-5; a possible D gene is TRBD1 (6 bases). V was clipped by 2 bases and J by 1 base, with 11 bases between them. CDR3 length equals 15 residues. Germline CDR1 LNHNV, CDR2 YYDKDF (reference sequence).

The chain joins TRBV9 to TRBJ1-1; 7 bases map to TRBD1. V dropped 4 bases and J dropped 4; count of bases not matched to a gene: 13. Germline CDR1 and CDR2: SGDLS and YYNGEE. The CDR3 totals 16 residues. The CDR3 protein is CASSLREGAGVTEAFF. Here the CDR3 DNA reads TGTGCCAGCAGCCTCCGGGAGGGGGCGGGAGTCACTGAAGCTTTCTTT.

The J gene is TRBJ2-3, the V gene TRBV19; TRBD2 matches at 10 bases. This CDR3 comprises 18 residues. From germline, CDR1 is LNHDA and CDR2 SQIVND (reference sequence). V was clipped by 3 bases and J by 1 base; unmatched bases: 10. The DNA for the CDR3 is TGTGCCAGTAGTATCTTAGCGGGGGGATCACGTGGCACAGATACGCAGTATTTT. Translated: CASSILAGGSRGTDTQYF.

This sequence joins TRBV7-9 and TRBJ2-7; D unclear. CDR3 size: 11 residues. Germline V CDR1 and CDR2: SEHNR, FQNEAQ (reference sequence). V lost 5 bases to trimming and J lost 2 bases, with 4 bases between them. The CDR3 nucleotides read TGTGCCAGCAGCCTTACCTACGAGCAGTACTTC. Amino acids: CASSLTYEQYF. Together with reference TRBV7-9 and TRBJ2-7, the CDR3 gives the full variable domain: DTGVSQNPRHKITKRGQNVTFRCDPISEHNRLYWYRQTLGQGPEFLTYFQNEAQLEKSRLLSDRFSAERPKGSFSTLEIQRTEQGDSAMYLCASSLTYEQYFGPGTRLTVT.

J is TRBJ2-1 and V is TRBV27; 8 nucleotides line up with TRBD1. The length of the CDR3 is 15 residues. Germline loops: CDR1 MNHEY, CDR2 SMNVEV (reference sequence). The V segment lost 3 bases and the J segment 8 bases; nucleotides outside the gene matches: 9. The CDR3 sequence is CASSLNLDRVYEQFF. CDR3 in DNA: TGTGCCAGCAGTTTGAACCTGGACAGGGTGTATGAGCAGTTCTTC.

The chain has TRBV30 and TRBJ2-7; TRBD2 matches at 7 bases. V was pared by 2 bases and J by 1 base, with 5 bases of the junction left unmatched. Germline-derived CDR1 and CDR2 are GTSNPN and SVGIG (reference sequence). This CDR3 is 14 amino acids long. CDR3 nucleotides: TGTGCCTGGAGTTTGGGGGGGTGGTCCTACGAGCAGTACTTC. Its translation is CAWSLGGWSYEQYF. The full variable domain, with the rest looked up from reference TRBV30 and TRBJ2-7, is SQTIHQWPATLVQPVGSPLSLECTVEGTSNPNLYWYRQAAGRGLQLLFYSVGIGQISSEVPQNLSASRPQDRQFILSSKKLLLSDSGFYLCAWSLGGWSYEQYFGPGTRLTVT.

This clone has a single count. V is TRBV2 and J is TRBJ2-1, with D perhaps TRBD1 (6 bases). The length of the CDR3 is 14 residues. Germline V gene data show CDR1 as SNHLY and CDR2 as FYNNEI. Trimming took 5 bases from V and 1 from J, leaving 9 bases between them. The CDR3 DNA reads TGTGCCAGCAGTTGGACAGTTTCCTACAATGAGCAGTTCTTC. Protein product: CASSWTVSYNEQFF.

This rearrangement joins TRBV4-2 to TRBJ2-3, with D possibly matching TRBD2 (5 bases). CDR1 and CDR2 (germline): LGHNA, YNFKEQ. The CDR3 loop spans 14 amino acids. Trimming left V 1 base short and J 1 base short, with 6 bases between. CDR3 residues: CASSQGRGTDTQYF. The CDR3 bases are TGTGCCAGCAGCCAAGGGCGGGGCACAGATACGCAGTATTTT.

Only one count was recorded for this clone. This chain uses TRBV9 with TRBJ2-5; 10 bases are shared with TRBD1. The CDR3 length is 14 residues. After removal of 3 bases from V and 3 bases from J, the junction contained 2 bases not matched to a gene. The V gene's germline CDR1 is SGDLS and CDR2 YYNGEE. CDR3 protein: CASSGGTGEETQYF. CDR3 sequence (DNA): TGTGCCAGCAGCGGTGGGACAGGGGAAGAGACCCAGTACTTC.

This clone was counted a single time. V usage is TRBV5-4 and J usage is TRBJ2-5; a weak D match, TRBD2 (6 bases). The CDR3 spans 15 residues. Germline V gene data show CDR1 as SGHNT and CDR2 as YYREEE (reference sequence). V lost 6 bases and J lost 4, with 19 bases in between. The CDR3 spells CASNLHGGAGETQYF. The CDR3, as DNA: TGTGCCAGCAACTTACATGGCGGGGCGGGAGAGACCCAGTACTTC.

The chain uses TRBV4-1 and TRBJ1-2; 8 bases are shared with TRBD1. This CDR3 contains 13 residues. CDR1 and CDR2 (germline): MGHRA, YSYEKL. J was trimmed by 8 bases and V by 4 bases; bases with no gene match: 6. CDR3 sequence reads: CASSLQGAGGYTF. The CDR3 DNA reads TGCGCCAGCAGCCTCCAGGGGGCGGGGGGCTACACCTTC.

The chain's CDR3 is CASRRGPYYEQYF. In DNA, the CDR3 is TGTGCCAGTCGGAGGGGGCCATACTACGAGCAGTACTTC. The rearrangement links TRBV27 to TRBJ2-7; the D gene is possibly TRBD1 (7 bases). CDR1 is MNHEY and CDR2 is SMNVEV in the germline V gene (reference sequence). Trimming shortened V by 9 bases and J by 3 bases, and 15 bases separated the two germline ends. CDR3 length: 13 amino acids.

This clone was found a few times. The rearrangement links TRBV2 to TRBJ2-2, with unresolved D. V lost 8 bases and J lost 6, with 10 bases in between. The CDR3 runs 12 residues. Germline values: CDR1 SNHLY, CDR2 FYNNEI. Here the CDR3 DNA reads TGTGCCAGCCGAGCCAATGCCGGGGAGCTGTTTTTT. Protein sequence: CASRANAGELFF.

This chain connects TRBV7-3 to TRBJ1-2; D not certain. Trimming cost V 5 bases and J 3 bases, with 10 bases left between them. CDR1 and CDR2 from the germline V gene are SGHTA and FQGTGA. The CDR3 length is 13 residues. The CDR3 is CASSGPGYYGYTF. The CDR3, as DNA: TGTGCCAGCAGCGGGCCGGGATACTATGGCTACACCTTC.

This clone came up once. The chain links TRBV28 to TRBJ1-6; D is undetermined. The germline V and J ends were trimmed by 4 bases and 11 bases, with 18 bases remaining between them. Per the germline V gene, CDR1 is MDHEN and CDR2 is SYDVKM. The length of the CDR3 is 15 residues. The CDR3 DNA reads TGTGCCAGCAGTTCCTACAGAGACCCCAGGCCACCCCTCCACTTT. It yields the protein CASSSYRDPRPPLHF.

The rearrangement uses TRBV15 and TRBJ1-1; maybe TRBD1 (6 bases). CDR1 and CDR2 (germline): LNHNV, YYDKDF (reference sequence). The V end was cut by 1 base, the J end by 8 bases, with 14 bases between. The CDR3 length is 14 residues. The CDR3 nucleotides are TGTGCCACCAGCAGAGGACAGCGAACAGGGGAAGCTTTCTTT. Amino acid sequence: CATSRGQRTGEAFF.